These 22 T cell receptor beta chains share one sample of origin, sequenced in a study of glioma-infiltrating T cells. Using RNA template, CDR3s of TCR alpha and beta were amplified with iRepertoire arm-PCR. In TCRdb, the multiplex PCR reads were re-called with MiXCR into one record per CDR3 protein. The sample carries some 18,000 distinct CDR3 sequences, about 62% recorded once. Material for sequencing was glioma tissue, nonneoplastic brain tissue, or PBMCs (not recorded which). All receptors come from a human donor with low-grade glioma or glioblastoma, undergoing nonglioma brain surgery, or in good health (not recorded which).

By proportion, this clonotype is medium-sized. The V call is TRBV20-1, the J call TRBJ1-1; D is unclear. CDR3 size: 14 residues. The V end lost 0 bases, the J end lost 7 bases, and 15 bases lay between the germline ends. CDR1 and CDR2 from the germline V gene are DFQATT and SNEGSKA (reference sequence). DNA of the CDR3: TGCAGTGCTAGAGATAGAATAGGCCTCCTTGAAGCTTTCTTT. It specifies CSARDRIGLLEAFF.

The J gene is TRBJ2-2, the V gene TRBV6-2 or TRBV6-3; 8 bases fit TRBD2. The junction had 5 bases not matched to a gene; V was cut back by 8 bases and J by 3 bases. The germline CDR1 and CDR2 sequences are MNHEY and SVGEGT. The CDR3 is 14 amino acids. Here the CDR3 reads CASGSGSDTGELFF. The CDR3 DNA reads TGTGCCAGCGGGAGCGGGAGCGACACCGGGGAGCTGTTTTTT.

The chain combines TRBV6-5 with TRBJ2-7, with 7 bases that match TRBD1. Trimming removed 4 bases from V and 2 bases from J; junction bases left unmatched: 8. The CDR3 is 15 amino acids. The germline V gene has CDR1 MNHEY and CDR2 SVGAGI. CDR3: CASSWTRDRPYEQYF. In DNA form, the CDR3 reads TGTGCCAGCAGTTGGACCCGGGACAGACCCTACGAGCAGTACTTC.

This clonotype was picked up a small number of times. The rearrangement joins TRBV7-2 to TRBJ1-1; D ambiguous. Trimming cost V 2 bases and J 0 bases, with 4 bases left between them. This CDR3 has 13 amino acids. Germline V gene lookup returns CDR1 SGHTA and CDR2 FQGNSA. The CDR3 is CASSLRLNTEAFF. CDR3 DNA sequence: TGTGCCAGCAGCTTAAGGTTGAACACTGAAGCTTTCTTT.

This clonotype was detected many times. The V gene is TRBV7-9, the J gene TRBJ2-1; D is uncertain. CDR1 is SEHNR and CDR2 is FQNEAQ in the germline V gene (reference sequence). CDR3 length: 12 amino acids. V dropped 5 bases and J dropped 7 bases, with 9 bases sitting between them. The CDR3 DNA is TGTGCCAGCAGCCGCCCCCTAAATGAGCAGTTCTTC. Translation gives CASSRPLNEQFF.

In its sample, this clonotype was seen a few times. The gene calls are TRBV20-1 and TRBJ1-1, with D tentatively TRBD1 (6 bases). Trimming cost V 1 base and J 0 bases, with 6 bases left between them. This CDR3 has 13 amino acids. CDR1 and CDR2 from the germline V gene are DFQATT and SNEGSKA (reference sequence). CDR3 residues: CSARGTVNTEAFF. As DNA, the CDR3 is TGCAGTGCTAGAGGGACAGTGAACACTGAAGCTTTCTTT.

This sequence joins TRBV3-1 and TRBJ1-1; 9 bases map to TRBD1. The junction had 3 bases not matched to a gene; V was cut back by 1 base and J by 3 bases. This CDR3 region has 15 residues. Per the germline V gene, CDR1 is LGHDT and CDR2 is YNNKEL (reference sequence). DNA for the CDR3: TGTGCCAGCAGCCAAGCGTGGACAGGGGACACTGAAGCTTTCTTT. It codes for CASSQAWTGDTEAFF. Based on the CDR3 plus reference TRBV3-1 and TRBJ1-1, the full variable domain is DTAVSQTPKYLVTQMGNDKSIKCEQNLGHDTMYWYKQDSKKFLKIMFSYNNKELIINETVPNRFSPKSPDKAHLNLHINSLELGDSAVYFCASSQAWTGDTEAFFGQGTRLTVV.

The CDR3: CASSLALGLFYYEQYF. CDR3 sequence (DNA): TGTGCCAGCAGCTTAGCGTTAGGGTTATTCTACTACGAGCAGTACTTC. V is TRBV7-9 and J is TRBJ2-7; no definite D call. V lost 0 bases and J 3 bases, leaving 15 bases between the germline ends. Germline values: CDR1 SEHNR, CDR2 FQNEAQ (reference sequence). This CDR3 contains 16 residues.

This clonotype has a single count. The rearrangement uses TRBV9 and TRBJ2-3; unclear D gene. Germline-derived CDR1 and CDR2 are SGDLS and YYNGEE. The length of the CDR3 is 12 residues. The V end was cut by 0 bases, the J end by 10 bases, with 9 bases between. The chain's CDR3 is CASSVETGPQYF. CDR3 in DNA: TGTGCCAGCAGCGTAGAAACTGGTCCGCAGTATTTT. Using reference TRBV9 and TRBJ2-3 for the parts outside the CDR3, the full variable domain is DSGVTQTPKHLITATGQRVTLRCSPRSGDLSVYWYQQSLDQGLQFLIQYYNGEERAKGNILERFSAQQFPDLHSELNLSSLELGDSALYFCASSVETGPQYFGPGTRLTVL.

Details on this clonotype: One end of the junction is discordant with germline, which a read error may explain. This sequence joins TRBV6-2 or TRBV6-3 and TRBJ2-1; D is unresolved. CDR1 is MNHEY and CDR2 is SVGEGT in the germline V gene. The CDR3 totals 11 residues. In nucleotides, the CDR3 is TGTGCCAGCAATTACTTGGATGAGCAGTTCTTC. This encodes CASNYLDEQFF.

This clonotype has at least ten counts. The chain joins TRBV6-6 to TRBJ2-3; weak D call: TRBD1 (6 bases). Germline V lookup: CDR1 MNHNY, CDR2 SVGAGI (reference sequence). Trimming removed 2 bases from V and 3 bases from J, with 6 bases in between. The CDR3 extends over 13 amino acids. Here the CDR3 reads CASSYGQTDTQYF. The CDR3 region has the DNA TGTGCCAGCAGTTACGGACAGACAGATACGCAGTATTTT.

This clonotype was observed a few times. One end of the junction does not line up with germline, which may come from a read error. The chain combines TRBV4-2 with TRBJ1-1; possible D gene TRBD1, 5 bases. In germline, CDR1 is LGHNA, CDR2 YNFKEQ. The CDR3 extends over 16 amino acids. For the CDR3, the DNA is TGTGCCAGCAGCCCCTTGGACGAGACAGCCTTTTCTGAGGCTTTCTTT. Residues: CASSPLDETAFSEAFF.

This chain connects TRBV6-2 or TRBV6-3 to TRBJ2-5, with D possibly called TRBD1 or TRBD2 (5 bases each). V was pared by 4 bases and J by 5 bases, with 11 bases between. The CDR3 loop spans 13 amino acids. Germline CDR1 MNHEY, CDR2 SVGEGT. The CDR3 region is CASSLGRPETQYF. The CDR3 bases are TGTGCCAGCAGTTTGGGACGCCCGGAGACCCAGTACTTC.

CDR3 loop: CASSPGPQETQYF. CDR3 in DNA: TGTGCCAGCAGCCCGGGACCGCAAGAGACCCAGTACTTC. The chain uses TRBV27 and TRBJ2-5; D may correspond to TRBD1 or TRBD2 (5 bases each). Germline CDR1 MNHEY, CDR2 SMNVEV (reference sequence). Between the trimmed V and J ends, which lost 6 bases and 2 bases, there was a span of 10 bases. This CDR3 contains 13 residues.

This clonotype showed up just once. The chain joins TRBV20-1 to TRBJ2-7; D may be TRBD2 (6 bases). Germline loops: CDR1 DFQATT, CDR2 SNEGSKA (reference sequence). Trimming removed 0 bases at V and 5 bases at J, with 14 bases between. CDR3 length: 14 residues. In DNA form, the CDR3 reads TGCAGTGCTAGAGATCTCCGTCAGCGGGACGAGCAGTACTTC. This gives the protein CSARDLRQRDEQYF.

The rearrangement uses TRBV27 and TRBJ2-7; 7 bases fit TRBD1. Germline trimming cut 0 bases from V and 4 bases from J; bases unmatched to any gene: 6. Germline V CDR1 and CDR2: MNHEY, SMNVEV (reference sequence). CDR3 size: 15 residues. The CDR3 loop is CASSLSTGVIYEQYF. As DNA, the CDR3 is TGTGCCAGCAGTTTATCCACAGGGGTAATATACGAGCAGTACTTC.

This rearrangement joins TRBV15 to TRBJ1-4, with D unresolved. The V and J ends lost 2 bases and 13 bases respectively, with 8 bases between them. Germline V lookup: CDR1 LNHNV, CDR2 YYDKDF (reference sequence). CDR3 length equals 11 residues. The CDR3 is CATSRQTGLFF. CDR3 nucleotide sequence: TGTGCCACCAGCAGACAGACCGGACTGTTTTTT.

The genes are TRBV6-2 or TRBV6-3 and TRBJ2-7; tentative D call: TRBD2 (6 bases). This CDR3 contains 16 residues. The germline V gene has CDR1 MNHEY and CDR2 SVGEGT. The V end was cut by 5 bases, the J end by 2 bases, with 19 bases between. The CDR3 sequence: CASSHPGVGAAYEQYF. In DNA form, the CDR3 reads TGTGCCAGCAGTCATCCGGGAGTAGGGGCGGCCTACGAGCAGTACTTC.

The chain carries TRBV7-9 and TRBJ1-1; D is perhaps TRBD1 (5 bases). V dropped 7 bases and J dropped 4 bases, with 16 bases sitting between them. The length of the CDR3 is 14 residues. The germline CDR1 and CDR2 sequences are SEHNR and FQNEAQ (reference sequence). The CDR3 region is CASTRGEVCTEAFF. CDR3 DNA sequence: TGTGCCAGCACCCGAGGGGAGGTGTGCACTGAAGCTTTCTTT.

This chain uses TRBV24-1 with TRBJ2-7, with D perhaps matching TRBD1 (6 bases). V lost 11 bases to trimming and J lost 3 bases, with 13 bases between them. Germline V gives CDR1 KGHDR, CDR2 SFDVKD. This CDR3 has 12 residues. CDR3 sequence reads: CAIGGDNYEQYF. The CDR3, as DNA: TGTGCCATCGGTGGGGACAACTACGAGCAGTACTTC.

V and J are TRBV20-1 and TRBJ2-3; 9 nucleotides line up with TRBD2. The CDR3 extends over 14 amino acids. With V trimmed by 3 bases and J by 4 bases, 5 bases remained unmatched. Germline V gene data show CDR1 as DFQATT and CDR2 as SNEGSKA (reference sequence). The CDR3 sequence is CSASSGSESDTQYF. CDR3 DNA: TGCAGTGCTAGTAGCGGGAGTGAATCAGATACGCAGTATTTT.

This clonotype was counted a single time. A much larger clone sits a single nucleotide away, making a read error possible. The chain couples TRBV7-2 to TRBJ1-5, with 9 positions matching TRBD1. The CDR3 has 16 residues. Germline V CDR1 and CDR2: SGHTA, FQGNSA. The junction had 12 bases not matched to a gene; V was cut back by 5 bases and J by 7 bases. CDR3 nucleotide sequence: TGTGCCAGCAGCCAGGGGACAGGGCGGCTGATACAGCCCCAGCATTTT. Translation: CASSQGTGRLIQPQHF.